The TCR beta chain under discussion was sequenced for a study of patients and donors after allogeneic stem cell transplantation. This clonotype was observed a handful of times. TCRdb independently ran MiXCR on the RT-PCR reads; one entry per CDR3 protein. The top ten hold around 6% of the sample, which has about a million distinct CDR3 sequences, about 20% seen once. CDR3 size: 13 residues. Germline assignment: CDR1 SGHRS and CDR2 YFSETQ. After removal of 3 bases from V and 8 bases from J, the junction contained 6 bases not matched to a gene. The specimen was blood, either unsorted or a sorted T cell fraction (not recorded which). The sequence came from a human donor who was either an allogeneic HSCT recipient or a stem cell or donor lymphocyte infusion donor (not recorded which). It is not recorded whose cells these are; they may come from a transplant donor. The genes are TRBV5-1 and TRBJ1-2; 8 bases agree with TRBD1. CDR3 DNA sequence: TGCGCCAGCAGCTCAGCAGGGGGCCGGGGCTACACCTTC. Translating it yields CASSSAGGRGYTF.